This T cell receptor beta chain appears in the sequencing data of a study of blood T cell repertoires in COVID-19. Sequenced by immunoSEQ multiplex PCR; TCRdb stores in-frame clones only, minus some. The data contain approximately 140,000 clones, roughly 90% of them singletons. V lost 5 bases to trimming and J lost 5 bases, with 18 bases between them. This CDR3 contains 15 residues. The germline gives CDR1 SEHNR, CDR2 FQNEAQ (reference sequence). The sequence derives from a woman in her forties or fifties who had recovered from COVID-19. The rearrangement links TRBV7-9 to TRBJ1-1; D ambiguous. Sequencing was carried out using PBMCs or T cells enriched from blood (not recorded which). CDR3: CASSPRGSPGTEAFF. The CDR3 nucleotides are TGTGCCAGCAGCCCCCGAGGATCCCCGGGTACTGAAGCTTTCTTT.